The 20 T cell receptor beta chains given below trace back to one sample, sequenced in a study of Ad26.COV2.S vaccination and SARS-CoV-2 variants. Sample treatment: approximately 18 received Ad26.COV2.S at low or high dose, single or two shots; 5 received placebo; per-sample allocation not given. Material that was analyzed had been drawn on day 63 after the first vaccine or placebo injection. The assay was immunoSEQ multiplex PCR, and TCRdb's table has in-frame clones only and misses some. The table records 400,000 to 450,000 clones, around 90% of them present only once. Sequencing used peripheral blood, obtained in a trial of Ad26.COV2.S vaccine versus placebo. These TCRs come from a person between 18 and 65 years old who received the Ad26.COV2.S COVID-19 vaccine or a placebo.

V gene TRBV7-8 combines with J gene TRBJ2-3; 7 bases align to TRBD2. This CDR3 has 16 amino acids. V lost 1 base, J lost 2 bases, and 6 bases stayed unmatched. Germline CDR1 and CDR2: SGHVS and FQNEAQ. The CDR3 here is CASSLGWEGNTDTQYF. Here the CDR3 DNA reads TGTGCCAGCAGCTTAGGGTGGGAGGGAAACACAGATACGCAGTATTTT.

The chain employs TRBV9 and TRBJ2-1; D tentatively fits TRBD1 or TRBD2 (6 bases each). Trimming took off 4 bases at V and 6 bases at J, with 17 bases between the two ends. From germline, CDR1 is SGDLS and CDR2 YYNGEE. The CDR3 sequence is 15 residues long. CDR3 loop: CASSSGDEEGNEQFF. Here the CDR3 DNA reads TGTGCCAGCAGCTCAGGGGACGAGGAGGGCAATGAGCAGTTCTTC.

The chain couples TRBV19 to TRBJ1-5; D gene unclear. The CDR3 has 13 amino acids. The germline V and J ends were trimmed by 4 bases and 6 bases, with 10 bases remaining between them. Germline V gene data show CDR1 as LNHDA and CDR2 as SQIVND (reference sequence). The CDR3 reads CASSTPPLQPQHF. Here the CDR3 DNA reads TGTGCCAGTAGTACCCCCCCCCTTCAGCCCCAGCATTTT.

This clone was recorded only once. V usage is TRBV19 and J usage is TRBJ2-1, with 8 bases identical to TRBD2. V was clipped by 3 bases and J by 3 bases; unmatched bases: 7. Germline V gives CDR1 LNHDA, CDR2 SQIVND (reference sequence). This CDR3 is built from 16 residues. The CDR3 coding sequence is TGTGCCAGTAGTATGGGCCTAGCGGGTTTCTACAATGAGCAGTTCTTC. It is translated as CASSMGLAGFYNEQFF.

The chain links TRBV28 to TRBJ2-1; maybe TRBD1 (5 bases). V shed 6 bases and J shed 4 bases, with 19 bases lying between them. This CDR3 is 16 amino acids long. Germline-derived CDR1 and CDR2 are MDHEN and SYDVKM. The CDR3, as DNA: TGTGCCAGCAGCTTGCGCCCGCAGGGTTCTTACAATGAGCAGTTCTTC. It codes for CASSLRPQGSYNEQFF. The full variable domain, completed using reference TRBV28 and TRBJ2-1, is DVKVTQSSRYLVKRTGEKVFLECVQDMDHENMFWYRQDPGLGLRLIYFSYDVKMKEKGDIPEGYSVSREKKERFSLILESASTNQTSMYLCASSLRPQGSYNEQFFGPGTRLTVL.

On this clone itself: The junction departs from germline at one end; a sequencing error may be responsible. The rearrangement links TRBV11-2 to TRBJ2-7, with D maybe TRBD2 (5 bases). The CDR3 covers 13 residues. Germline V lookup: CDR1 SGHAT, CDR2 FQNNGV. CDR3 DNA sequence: TGTGCCAGCAGTTCCCAGTATAGGCTTGGGGAGAACTTC. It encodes CASSSQYRLGENF.

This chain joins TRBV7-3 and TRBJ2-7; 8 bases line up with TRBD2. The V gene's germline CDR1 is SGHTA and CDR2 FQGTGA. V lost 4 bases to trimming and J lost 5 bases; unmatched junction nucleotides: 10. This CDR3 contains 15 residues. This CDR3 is CASSSSGRVADEQYF. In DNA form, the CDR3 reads TGTGCCAGCAGCTCCAGCGGGAGAGTCGCCGACGAGCAGTACTTC.

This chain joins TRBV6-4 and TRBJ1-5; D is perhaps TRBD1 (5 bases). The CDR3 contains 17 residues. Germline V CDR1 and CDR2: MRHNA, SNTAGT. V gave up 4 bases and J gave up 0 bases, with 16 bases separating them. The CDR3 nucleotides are TGTGCCAGCAGTGGCAGGGAATTTTCTTATAGCAATCAGCCCCAGCATTTT. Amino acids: CASSGREFSYSNQPQHF.

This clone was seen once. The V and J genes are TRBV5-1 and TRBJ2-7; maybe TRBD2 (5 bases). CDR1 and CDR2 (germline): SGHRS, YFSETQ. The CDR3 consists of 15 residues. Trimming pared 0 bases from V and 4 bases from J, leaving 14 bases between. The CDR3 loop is CASSLEWAGSYEQYF. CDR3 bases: TGCGCCAGCAGCTTGGAATGGGCGGGCTCTTACGAGCAGTACTTC.

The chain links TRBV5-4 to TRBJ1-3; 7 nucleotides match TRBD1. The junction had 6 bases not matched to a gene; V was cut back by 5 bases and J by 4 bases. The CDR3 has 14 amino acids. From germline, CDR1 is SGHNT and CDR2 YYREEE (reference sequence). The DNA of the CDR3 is TGTGCCAGCAGTCCCGACAGGGCGGGAAACACCATATATTTT. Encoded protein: CASSPDRAGNTIYF.

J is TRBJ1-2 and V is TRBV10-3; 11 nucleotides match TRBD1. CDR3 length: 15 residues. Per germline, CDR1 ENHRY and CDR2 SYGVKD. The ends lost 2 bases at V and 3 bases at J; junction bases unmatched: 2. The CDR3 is CAISEGQGADYGYTF. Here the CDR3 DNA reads TGTGCCATCAGTGAGGGACAGGGGGCAGACTATGGCTACACCTTC.

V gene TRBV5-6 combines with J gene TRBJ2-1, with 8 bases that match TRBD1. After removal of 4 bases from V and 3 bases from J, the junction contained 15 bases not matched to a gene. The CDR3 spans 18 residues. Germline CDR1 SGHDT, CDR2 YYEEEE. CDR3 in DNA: TGTGCCAGCAGCCCGACTACAGGGGGAAGCTACGGCTACAATGAGCAGTTCTTC. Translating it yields CASSPTTGGSYGYNEQFF. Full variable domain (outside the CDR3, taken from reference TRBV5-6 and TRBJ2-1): DAGVTQSPTHLIKTRGQQVTLRCSPKSGHDTVSWYQQALGQGPQFIFQYYEEEERQRGNFPDRFSGHQFPNYSSELNVNALLLGDSALYLCASSPTTGGSYGYNEQFFGPGTRLTVL.

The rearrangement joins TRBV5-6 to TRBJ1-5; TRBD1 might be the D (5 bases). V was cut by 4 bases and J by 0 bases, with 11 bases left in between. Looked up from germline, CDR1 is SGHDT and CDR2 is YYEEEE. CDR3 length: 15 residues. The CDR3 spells CASSREGYSNQPQHF. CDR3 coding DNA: TGTGCCAGCAGCCGGGAGGGGTATAGCAATCAGCCCCAGCATTTT.

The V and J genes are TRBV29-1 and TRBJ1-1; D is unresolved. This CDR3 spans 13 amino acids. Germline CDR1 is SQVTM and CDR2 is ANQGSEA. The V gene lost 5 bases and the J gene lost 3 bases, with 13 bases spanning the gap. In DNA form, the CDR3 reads TGCAGCGTTTACGGGGTGTTACACACTGAAGCTTTCTTT. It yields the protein CSVYGVLHTEAFF.

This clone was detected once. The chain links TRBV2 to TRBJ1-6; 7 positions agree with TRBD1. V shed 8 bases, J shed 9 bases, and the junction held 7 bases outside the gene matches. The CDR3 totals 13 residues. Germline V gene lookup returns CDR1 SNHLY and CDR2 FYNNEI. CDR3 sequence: CASHQGVSSPLHF. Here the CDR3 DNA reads TGTGCCAGCCATCAGGGGGTCAGTTCACCCCTCCACTTT.

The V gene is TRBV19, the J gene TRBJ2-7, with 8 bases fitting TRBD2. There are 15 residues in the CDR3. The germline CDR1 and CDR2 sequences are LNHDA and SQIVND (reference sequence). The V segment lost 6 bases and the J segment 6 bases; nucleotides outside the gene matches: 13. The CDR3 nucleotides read TGTGCCAGTAGCCCCGACGGGAGGGTCCTTGGCGAGCAGTACTTC. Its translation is CASSPDGRVLGEQYF.

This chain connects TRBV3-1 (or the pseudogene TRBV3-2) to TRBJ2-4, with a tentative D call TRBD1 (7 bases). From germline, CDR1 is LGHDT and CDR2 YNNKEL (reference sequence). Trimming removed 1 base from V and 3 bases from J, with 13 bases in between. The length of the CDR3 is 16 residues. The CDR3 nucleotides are TGTGCCAGCAGCCAAGTGTCAGGGGGAGGCAAAAACATTCAGTACTTC. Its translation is CASSQVSGGGKNIQYF.

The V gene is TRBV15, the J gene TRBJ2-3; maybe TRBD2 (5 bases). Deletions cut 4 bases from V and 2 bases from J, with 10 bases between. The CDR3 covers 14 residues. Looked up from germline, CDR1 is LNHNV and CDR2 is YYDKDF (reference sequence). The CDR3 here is CATSKRGFTDTQYF. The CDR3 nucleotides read TGTGCCACCAGCAAACGGGGATTCACAGATACGCAGTATTTT.

CDR3 DNA: TGTGCCAGCAGTTTAGGCAGGTTAAACATTCAGTACTTC. This translates into CASSLGRLNIQYF. This rearrangement joins TRBV12-3 or TRBV12-4 to TRBJ2-4, with D hard to call. This CDR3 is built from 13 residues. Trimming left V 1 base short and J 6 bases short, with 7 bases between.

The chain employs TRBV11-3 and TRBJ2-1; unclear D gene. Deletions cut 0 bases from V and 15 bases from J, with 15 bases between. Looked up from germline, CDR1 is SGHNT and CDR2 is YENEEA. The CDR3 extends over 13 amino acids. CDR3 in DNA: TGTGCCAGCAGCTTAGATCCACGAAACCCCCCGTTCTTC. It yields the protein CASSLDPRNPPFF.